Listed below are T cell receptor beta chains from one sample, sequenced in a study of regulatory T cells in long-lasting Graves disease. Each CDR3 protein gets one entry after TCRdb re-called the multiplex PCR reads with MiXCR. This sample carries about 470,000 distinct CDR3 sequences, roughly 20% of them seen once, and the ten largest clones take 6.5% to 8%. The sequencing used peripheral blood mononuclear cells (PBMCs), collected when the disease was refractory, from a patient treated with antithyroid drugs. These receptors all stem from a female donor with Graves disease. The CDR3 runs from the conserved cysteine through the conserved F or W. The order of the fields is V gene, D gene, J gene, clone size, CDR3 protein, CDR3 DNA. A D gene is named only where the DNA matches it firmly. Size is omitted from some rows. Given values are once, few, many or a class for expanded clones.

TRBV12-3/TRBV12-4	-	TRBJ1-5	many	CASSLHGGGVSNQPQHF	TGTGCCAGCAGTTTACACGGCGGGGGGGTTAGCAATCAGCCCCAGCATTTT
TRBV2	-	TRBJ1-2	many	CASSQSENYGYTF	TGTGCCAGCTCGCAGAGTGAGAACTATGGCTACACCTTC
TRBV27	-	TRBJ2-3	-	CASTSLGGSTDTQYF	TGTGCCAGCACCTCCCTCGGGGGAAGTACAGATACGCAGTATTTT
TRBV9	-	TRBJ2-2	once	CASSSRLAGTGELFF	TGCGCCAGCAGCTCAAGACTCGCCGGGACCGGGGAGCTGTTTTTT
TRBV28	TRBD2	TRBJ2-1	few	CASFSRGDEQFF	TGTGCCAGCTTCTCTCGGGGGGATGAGCAGTTCTTC
TRBV7-2	-	TRBJ1-2	few	CASSLSASRGYGYTF	TGTGCCAGCAGCTTAAGTGCCTCTAGGGGCTATGGCTACACCTTC
TRBV20-1	TRBD1	TRBJ1-2	many	CSARQGDIGYGYTF	TGCAGTGCGAGGCAGGGGGACATCGGCTATGGCTACACCTTC
TRBV3-1	-	TRBJ2-2	few	CASRQGSGKLFF	TGTGCCAGCAGACAAGGGTCCGGGAAGCTGTTTTTT
TRBV20-1	-	TRBJ2-7	few	CSAGGGRGSDEQYF	TGCAGTGCTGGAGGGGGCAGGGGCAGCGACGAGCAGTACTTC
TRBV6-5	-	TRBJ1-2	many	CASSYSTANYGYTF	TGTGCCAGCAGTTACTCGACGGCGAACTATGGCTACACCTTC
TRBV5-1	-	TRBJ1-1	many	CASSLITGEAFF	TGCGCCAGCAGCTTGATAACGGGGGAAGCTTTCTTT
TRBV6-9	-	TRBJ2-5	few	CASSYRLNQDTQYF	TGTGCCAGCAGTTACCGATTGAATCAAGATACCCAGTACTTC
TRBV11-2	-	TRBJ2-7	many	CASSLYNEQYF	TGTGCCAGCAGCTTGTACAACGAGCAGTACTTC
TRBV6-2/TRBV6-3	TRBD1	TRBJ2-7	-	CASSYWARGCHEQYF	TGTGCCAGCAGTTATTGGGCCAGGGGGTGCCACGAGCAGTACTTC
TRBV9	TRBD2	TRBJ2-7	-	CASSARTSAYEQYF	TGTGCCAGCAGCGCCCGGACTAGCGCCTACGAGCAGTACTTC
TRBV6-5	-	TRBJ1-5	once	CTSSYSTAQGRHQPQHF	TGTACCAGCAGTTACTCGACGGCGCAGGGACGGCACCAGCCCCAGCATTTT
TRBV6-1	-	TRBJ2-6	-	CASSPGQTLAGVFGANVLTF	TGTGCCAGCAGTCCGGGACAGACACTAGCCGGAGTCTTCGGGGCCAACGTCCTGACTTTC
TRBV10-3	-	TRBJ2-7	few	CATREVWDEQYF	TGTGCCACCCGAGAGGTATGGGACGAGCAGTACTTC
TRBV6-4	-	TRBJ2-2	once	CASSDWSVAGELFF	TGTGCCAGCAGTGACTGGTCGGTAGCAGGGGAGCTGTTTTTT
TRBV4-1	-	TRBJ2-2	few	CASSHLNTGELFF	TGCGCCAGCAGCCATCTTAACACCGGGGAGCTGTTTTTT